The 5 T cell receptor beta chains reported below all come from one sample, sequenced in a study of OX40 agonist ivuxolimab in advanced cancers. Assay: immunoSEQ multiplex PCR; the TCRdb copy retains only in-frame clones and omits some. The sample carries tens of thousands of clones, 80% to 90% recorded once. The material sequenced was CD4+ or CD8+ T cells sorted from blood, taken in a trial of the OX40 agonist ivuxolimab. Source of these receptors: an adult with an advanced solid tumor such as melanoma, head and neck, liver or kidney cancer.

CDR3 loop: CASSLARTGQPQHF. The CDR3 region has the DNA TGTGCCAGCAGCTTAGCCCGGACAGGTCAGCCCCAGCATTTT. The chain joins TRBV7-8 to TRBJ1-5, with 7 bases that match TRBD1. CDR1 is SGHVS, CDR2 FQNEAQ, per germline. The CDR3 has 14 amino acids. V was pared by 0 bases and J by 6 bases, with 2 bases of the junction left unmatched.

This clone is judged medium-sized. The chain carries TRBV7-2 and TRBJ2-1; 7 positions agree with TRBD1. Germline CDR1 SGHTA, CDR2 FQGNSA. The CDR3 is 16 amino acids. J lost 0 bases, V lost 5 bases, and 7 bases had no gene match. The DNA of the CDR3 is TGTGCCAGCAGCGGTTTTCGGGACAGCTCCTACAATGAGCAGTTCTTC. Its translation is CASSGFRDSSYNEQFF.

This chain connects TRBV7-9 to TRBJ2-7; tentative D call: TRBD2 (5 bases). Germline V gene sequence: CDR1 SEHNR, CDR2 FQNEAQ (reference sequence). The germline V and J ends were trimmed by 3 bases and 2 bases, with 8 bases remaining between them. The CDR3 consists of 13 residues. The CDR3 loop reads CASSFSGAYEQYF. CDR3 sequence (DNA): TGTGCCAGCAGCTTTTCCGGGGCCTACGAGCAGTACTTC.

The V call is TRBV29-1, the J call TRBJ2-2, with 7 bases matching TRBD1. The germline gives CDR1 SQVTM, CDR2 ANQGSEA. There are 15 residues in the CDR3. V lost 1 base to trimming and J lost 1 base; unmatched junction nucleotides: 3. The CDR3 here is CSVEVGTVNTGELFF. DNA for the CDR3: TGCAGCGTTGAAGTTGGGACAGTGAACACCGGGGAGCTGTTTTTT.

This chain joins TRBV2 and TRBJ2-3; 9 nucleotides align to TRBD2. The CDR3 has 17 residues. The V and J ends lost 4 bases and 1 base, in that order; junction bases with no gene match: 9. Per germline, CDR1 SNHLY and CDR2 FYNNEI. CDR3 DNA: TGTGCCAGCAGTGCTAGCGGGGCGATATTTGGCACAGATACGCAGTATTTT. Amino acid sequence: CASSASGAIFGTDTQYF.